These T cell receptor beta chains were read from a single sample in a study of shared clonotypes between healthy human individuals. Generated by immunoSEQ multiplex PCR, the TCRdb table keeps only in-frame clones and is missing some. Altogether hundreds of thousands of clones are present, 95% to 97% being singletons, with the ten largest covering about 0.12%. The sequencing input was naive CD8+ T cells sorted from blood. The receptors shown here come from a woman in her 30s in good health. CDR3s include the opening cysteine and the closing phenylalanine or tryptophan. A D gene is named only where the DNA matches it firmly. Expanded clones get a size class; other rows say once, few or many, or leave the size out.

V gene	D gene	CDR3 length	J gene	clone size	CDR3 DNA	CDR3 protein
TRBV4-1	TRBD1	15	TRBJ1-5	.	TGCGCCAGCAGCCAAGGGACAGGGAGCAATCAGCCCCAGCATTTT	CASSQGTGSNQPQHF
TRBV28	TRBD1	17	TRBJ1-2	.	TGTGCCAGCACGCGGGGATCGGGACAGGGGGCACTCTATGGCTACACCTTC	CASTRGSGQGALYGYTF
TRBV5-1	TRBD1	13	TRBJ2-7	.	TGCGCCAGCAGCTTCCGACAGGGGTACGAGCAGTACTTC	CASSFRQGYEQYF
TRBV6-1	TRBD2	14	TRBJ2-7	.	TGTGCCAGCAGTGGGGGACTAGCGGGAGACGAGCAGTACTTC	CASSGGLAGDEQYF
TRBV11-2	.	16	TRBJ2-7	.	TGTGCCAGCAGCTCCCTTAGGACAGACGAGGGCTACGAGCAGTACTTC	CASSSLRTDEGYEQYF
TRBV19	.	14	TRBJ2-1	.	TGTGCCAGTAGCAGCCCGGGGAACTACAATGAGCAGTTCTTC	CASSSPGNYNEQFF
TRBV28	.	14	TRBJ2-7	once	TGTGCCAGCAGTCAACTCGGACAGAACTACGAGCAGTACTTC	CASSQLGQNYEQYF
TRBV7-9	.	14	TRBJ2-1	.	TGTGCCAGCAGACCAACTACCCACCCCAATGAGCAGTTCTTC	CASRPTTHPNEQFF
TRBV27	.	13	TRBJ2-7	.	TGTGCCAGCGGAGCGGGCCCCAGGTACGAGCAGTACTTC	CASGAGPRYEQYF
TRBV15	.	14	TRBJ2-1	.	TGTGCCACCAGCGAGACTGCAGGCGGCAATGAGCAGTTCTTC	CATSETAGGNEQFF
TRBV2	.	14	TRBJ2-1	.	TGTGCCAGCAGTACAGGGCGCTCCTACAATGAGCAGTTCTTC	CASSTGRSYNEQFF
TRBV2	.	16	TRBJ2-2	.	TGTGCCAGCACCGATTACGGGGATACGAACACCGGGGAGCTGTTTTTT	CASTDYGDTNTGELFF
TRBV7-2	.	12	TRBJ2-7	.	TGTGCCAGCAGCCCAGGACACCGGGAGCAGTACTTC	CASSPGHREQYF
TRBV6-1	.	11	TRBJ1-1	.	TGTGCCAGCAGTGATCCCAAGACAGCTAACTGG	CASSDPKTANW
TRBV11-2	.	13	TRBJ2-7	.	TGTGCCAGCAGCACCCCGACAGGAGCCGAGCAGTACTTC	CASSTPTGAEQYF
TRBV6-4	TRBD2	15	TRBJ2-7	.	TGTGCCAGCAGTCGGGCGGTTAGCGGGATAAACGAGCAGTACTTC	CASSRAVSGINEQYF
TRBV29-1	TRBD1	18	TRBJ2-7	.	TGCAGCGTTGAATTGCCCACGACTCCAACCGGGACAGCATACGAGCAGTACTTC	CSVELPTTPTGTAYEQYF
TRBV5-1	TRBD2	16	TRBJ2-3	.	TGCGCCAGCAGCTTGGTCTGGCGGGAGTCGACAGATACGCAGTATTTT	CASSLVWRESTDTQYF
TRBV29-1	.	13	TRBJ2-1	.	TGCAGCGTTGAACGGGGGACCCACAATGAGCAGTTCTTC	CSVERGTHNEQFF
TRBV4-1	TRBD2	16	TRBJ2-1	.	TGCGCCAGCAGCCAAGAACAAGGACTAGCGGGAAATGAGCAGTTCTTC	CASSQEQGLAGNEQFF
TRBV5-6	.	16	TRBJ2-3	.	TGTGCCAGCAGCTCGTTGAGCAGGGCTAGCACAGATACGCAGTATTTT	CASSSLSRASTDTQYF
TRBV6-6	.	12	TRBJ2-7	.	TGTGCCAGCCAGGGGGGCTCCTACGAGCAGTACTTC	CASQGGSYEQYF